The 15 T cell receptor beta chains reported below all come from one sample, sequenced in a study of sequential checkpoint blockade in melanoma. Treatment given: randomized to nivolumab then ipilimumab (arm A) or the reverse (arm B). Clones were read by immunoSEQ multiplex PCR, and TCRdb kept only the in-frame ones, dropping some. Of over 30,000 clones in the sample, roughly 86% were seen once. The sample here was CD8+ T cells sorted from blood (inferred from file names), taken from a patient given nivolumab and ipilimumab in sequence. These receptors were obtained from a human donor with melanoma.

The chain has TRBV2 and TRBJ2-1, with D tentatively TRBD2 (6 bases). CDR1 is SNHLY, CDR2 FYNNEI, per germline. The germline V and J ends were trimmed by 5 bases and 2 bases, with 10 bases remaining between them. The CDR3 has 14 amino acids. The CDR3 coding sequence is TGTGCCAGCAGTTTCGGGGGTACCTACAATGAGCAGTTCTTC. Translating it yields CASSFGGTYNEQFF. Drawing the rest from reference TRBV2 and TRBJ2-1, the complete variable domain is EPEVTQTPSHQVTQMGQEVILRCVPISNHLYFYWYRQILGQKVEFLVSFYNNEISEKSEIFDDQFSVERPDGSNFTLKIRSTKLEDSAMYFCASSFGGTYNEQFFGPGTRLTVL.

This clone was seen more than once but under ten times. The gene calls are TRBV29-1 and TRBJ1-1, with a weak D call TRBD1 (5 bases). The germline V gene encodes CDR1 SQVTM and CDR2 ANQGSEA. The CDR3 covers 11 residues. The CDR3 DNA sequence: TGCAGTTGGAGGGGGAACACTGAAGCTTTCTTT. Translation gives CSWRGNTEAFF.

This clone was detected only once. The chain couples TRBV7-2 to TRBJ2-1, with TRBD2 matching over 12 bases. Germline assignment: CDR1 SGHTA and CDR2 FQGNSA. V trimming: 4 bases; J trimming: 6 bases; junction bases outside the gene matches: 4. This CDR3 is 15 amino acids long. The CDR3 here is CASSWTSGVGNEQFF. The CDR3 coding sequence is TGTGCCAGCAGCTGGACTAGCGGGGTGGGCAATGAGCAGTTCTTC.

The chain uses TRBV5-6 and TRBJ2-7; maybe TRBD2 (5 bases). Trimming removed 5 bases at V and 7 bases at J, with 10 bases between. Germline CDR1 reads SGHDT; CDR2 reads YYEEEE. The CDR3 contains 11 residues. The CDR3 loop reads CASSFSGEQYF. The CDR3, as DNA: TGTGCCAGCAGTTTCTCGGGGGAGCAGTACTTC. Drawing the rest from reference TRBV5-6 and TRBJ2-7, the complete variable domain is DAGVTQSPTHLIKTRGQQVTLRCSPKSGHDTVSWYQQALGQGPQFIFQYYEEEERQRGNFPDRFSGHQFPNYSSELNVNALLLGDSALYLCASSFSGEQYFGPGTRLTVT.

This chain links TRBV4-1 with TRBJ2-7, with D possibly matching TRBD1 (6 bases). CDR3 length: 15 amino acids. Deletions cut 6 bases from V and 3 bases from J, with 18 bases between. Germline loops: CDR1 MGHRA, CDR2 YSYEKL. The CDR3 DNA reads as TGCGCCAGCAGTACTACGGACAGTCAGAACTACGAGCAGTACTTC. It specifies CASSTTDSQNYEQYF.

The rearrangement uses TRBV28 and TRBJ2-1; 9 nucleotides match TRBD2. Germline loops: CDR1 MDHEN, CDR2 SYDVKM. V shed 5 bases, J shed 6 bases, and the junction held 11 bases outside the gene matches. The CDR3 has 16 amino acids. The CDR3 sequence is CASSLPSGRRANEQFF. The CDR3 region has the DNA TGTGCCAGCAGTCTTCCCAGCGGGAGGAGGGCCAATGAGCAGTTCTTC.

V usage is TRBV7-8 and J usage is TRBJ1-1; the match to TRBD1 covers 7 bases. CDR1 is SGHVS, CDR2 FQNEAQ, per germline. The CDR3 totals 12 residues. Losses at the gene ends were 4 bases for V and 5 bases for J; bases not matched to a gene: 1. CDR3 DNA sequence: TGTGCCAGCAGCTCGACAGGGACTGAAGCTTTCTTT. Translated, it gives CASSSTGTEAFF. The full variable domain, completed using reference TRBV7-8 and TRBJ1-1, is GAGVSQSPRYKVAKRGQDVALRCDPISGHVSLFWYQQALGQGPEFLTYFQNEAQLDKSGLPSDRFFAERPEGSVSTLKIQRTQQEDSAVYLCASSSTGTEAFFGQGTRLTVV.

This rearrangement joins TRBV7-9 to TRBJ1-1; possibly TRBD1 for D (5 bases). Looked up from germline, CDR1 is SEHNR and CDR2 is FQNEAQ (reference sequence). Trimming removed 4 bases from V and 3 bases from J, with 9 bases in between. The CDR3 covers 13 residues. The CDR3 DNA reads TGTGCCAGCAGCTGGGGACTGGACACTGAAGCTTTCTTT. This sequence encodes CASSWGLDTEAFF.

This rearrangement joins TRBV28 to TRBJ2-7; TRBD2 aligns across 9 bases. The CDR3 loop spans 17 amino acids. The ends lost 4 bases at V and 2 bases at J; junction bases unmatched: 12. CDR1 and CDR2 (germline): MDHEN, SYDVKM. Written as DNA, the CDR3 is TGTGCCAGCAGTTCCCCTAGACAGCGGGAGGCGCCCTACGAGCAGTACTTC. It translates to CASSSPRQREAPYEQYF.

J is TRBJ1-2 and V is TRBV28, with D maybe TRBD1 (5 bases). V lost 5 bases to trimming and J lost 4 bases, with 8 bases between them. CDR1 is MDHEN and CDR2 is SYDVKM in the germline V gene. The CDR3 covers 12 residues. The CDR3 DNA reads TGTGCCAGCAGTCGAGACAGCTATGGCTACACCTTC. The encoded protein is CASSRDSYGYTF.

CDR3 nucleotides: TGTGCCAGCAGCCCCTCTAGCGGGAGTACCGGGGAGCTGTTTTTT. Its protein product is CASSPSSGSTGELFF. The chain uses TRBV5-4 and TRBJ2-2; TRBD2 matches at 10 bases. Per germline, CDR1 SGHNT and CDR2 YYREEE (reference sequence). The CDR3 loop spans 15 amino acids. V dropped 4 bases and J dropped 5; count of bases not matched to a gene: 5. The full variable domain, rest sourced from reference TRBV5-4 and TRBJ2-2, is ETGVTQSPTHLIKTRGQQVTLRCSSQSGHNTVSWYQQALGQGPQFIFQYYREEENGRGNFPPRFSGLQFPNYSSELNVNALELDDSALYLCASSPSSGSTGELFFGEGSRLTVL.

V and J are TRBV27 and TRBJ2-5, with 8 positions matching TRBD1. Germline lookup yields CDR1 MNHEY and CDR2 SMNVEV (reference sequence). The CDR3 has 15 residues. The V segment lost 1 base and the J segment 5 bases; nucleotides outside the gene matches: 6. The CDR3 bases are TGTGCCAGCAGTTTATACGGACAGGGCGGGGAGACCCAGTACTTC. Protein: CASSLYGQGGETQYF.

The V and J genes are TRBV7-8 and TRBJ2-1, with 7 positions matching TRBD2. V trimming: 2 bases; J trimming: 8 bases; junction bases outside the gene matches: 9. Germline-derived CDR1 and CDR2 are SGHVS and FQNEAQ. This CDR3 is built from 15 residues. The CDR3 sequence: CASSLMGGNVDEQFF. DNA for the CDR3: TGTGCCAGCAGCTTAATGGGGGGGAACGTCGATGAGCAGTTCTTC.

V gene TRBV10-1 combines with J gene TRBJ2-2, with a weak D call TRBD1 (6 bases). Trimming stripped 0 bases from V and 3 bases from J, with 8 bases between. This CDR3 region has 15 residues. In germline, CDR1 is WNHNN, CDR2 SYGVQD (reference sequence). The CDR3 bases are TGCGCCAGCAGTGAGTCGAACAGGGACACCGGGGAGCTGTTTTTT. This translates into CASSESNRDTGELFF.

The J gene is TRBJ2-7, the V gene TRBV10-2; 10 bases agree with TRBD2. The CDR3 loop spans 14 amino acids. From germline, CDR1 is WSHSY and CDR2 SAAADI. V trimming: 5 bases; J trimming: 2 bases; junction bases outside the gene matches: 3. The CDR3 nucleotides are TGCGCCAGCAGTTACGGGACTAGCGCCTACGAGCAGTACTTC. This codes for CASSYGTSAYEQYF.